The 30 T cell receptor beta chains below come from one sample, sequenced in a study of blood T cell dynamics during melanoma immunotherapy. Noted time point: pre-treatment baseline. Using immunoSEQ multiplex PCR, the repertoire was profiled, and TCRdb retains in-frame clones only, with some absent. This sample yields roughly 14,000 clones, of which around 86% are seen a single time; around 6% belongs to the top ten. The material sequenced was blood, taken from a patient treated with checkpoint blockade. These receptor sequences come from a human donor with melanoma.

CDR3 sequence: CANEQGPHFTYEQYV. CDR3 in DNA: TGCGCCAACGAGCAGGGTCCCCACTTTACCTACGAGCAGTACGTC. The chain combines TRBV5-1 with TRBJ2-7; a possible D gene is TRBD1 (5 bases). This CDR3 is built from 15 residues. Trimming left V 9 bases short and J 2 bases short, with 21 bases between. CDR1 SGHRS and CDR2 YFSETQ come from the germline V gene.

V usage is TRBV9 and J usage is TRBJ2-3; 11 bases line up with TRBD2. V was pared by 3 bases and J by 2 bases, with 2 bases of the junction left unmatched. Germline loops: CDR1 SGDLS, CDR2 YYNGEE. The CDR3 has 15 residues. Here the CDR3 DNA reads TGTGCCAGCAGCGCTAGCGGGGGGCCCACAGATACGCAGTATTTT. It yields the protein CASSASGGPTDTQYF.

The chain uses TRBV11-2 and TRBJ2-7, with D possibly TRBD1 on 6 matching bases. Germline loops: CDR1 SGHAT, CDR2 FQNNGV. The CDR3 sequence is 17 residues long. Trimming removed 4 bases from V and 1 base from J, with 20 bases in between. Here the CDR3 reads CASSSLIQGLGSYEQYF. In DNA form, the CDR3 reads TGTGCCAGCAGCTCCCTCATACAGGGATTAGGGTCCTACGAGCAGTACTTC.

The chain employs TRBV30 and TRBJ2-1, with D perhaps TRBD1 or TRBD2 (6 bases each). V lost 1 base and J 0 bases, leaving 13 bases between the germline ends. Germline V lookup: CDR1 GTSNPN, CDR2 SVGIG (reference sequence). This CDR3 has 16 amino acids. The CDR3 protein is CAWSARDKISYNEQFF. The CDR3 coding sequence is TGTGCCTGGAGTGCGCGGGACAAAATCTCCTACAATGAGCAGTTCTTC.

This sequence joins TRBV18 and TRBJ1-3; D ambiguous. The CDR3 runs 17 residues. V was cut by 2 bases and J by 2 bases, with 16 bases left in between. Germline assignment: CDR1 KGHSH and CDR2 LQKENI. CDR3 in DNA: TGTGCCAGCTCACCAACGGGAGGCGAGCCTCCTGGAAACACCATATATTTT. Translated, it gives CASSPTGGEPPGNTIYF.

This rearrangement joins TRBV29-1 to TRBJ2-2; no definite D call. V was cut by 2 bases and J by 2 bases, with 3 bases left in between. CDR3 size: 12 residues. Looked up from germline, CDR1 is SQVTM and CDR2 is ANQGSEA. The CDR3 sequence: CSVELNTGELFF. DNA of the CDR3: TGCAGCGTTGAATTAAACACCGGGGAGCTGTTTTTT.

The genes are TRBV4-1 and TRBJ2-5; 14 nucleotides line up with TRBD2. The V segment lost 3 bases and the J segment 5 bases; nucleotides outside the gene matches: 5. The CDR3 spans 16 residues. The germline V gene has CDR1 MGHRA and CDR2 YSYEKL. CDR3: CASSQVGTSGGETQYF. The CDR3, as DNA: TGCGCCAGCAGCCAGGTCGGGACTAGCGGGGGTGAGACCCAGTACTTC.

This chain joins TRBV14 and TRBJ1-1; D possibly corresponds to TRBD1 (6 bases). Per the germline V gene, CDR1 is SGHDN and CDR2 is FVKESK. The length of the CDR3 is 14 residues. V gave up 5 bases and J gave up 4 bases, with 14 bases separating them. The CDR3 DNA follows: TGTGCCAGCAGCTCCACAGGGTCTGCCACTGAAGCTTTCTTT. This encodes CASSSTGSATEAFF. Full variable domain (outside the CDR3, taken from reference TRBV14 and TRBJ1-1): EAGVTQFPSHSVIEKGQTVTLRCDPISGHDNLYWYRRVMGKEIKFLLHFVKESKQDESGMPNNRFLAERTGGTYSTLKVQPAELEDSGVYFCASSSTGSATEAFFGQGTRLTVV.

The gene calls are TRBV19 and TRBJ1-4; no definite D call. V lost 5 bases and J 8 bases, leaving 15 bases between the germline ends. Germline lookup yields CDR1 LNHDA and CDR2 SQIVND (reference sequence). The length of the CDR3 is 14 residues. CDR3 amino acids: CASSLRKGEEKLFF. CDR3 in DNA: TGTGCCAGTAGTCTCCGGAAGGGAGAAGAAAAACTGTTTTTT. Filled out from reference TRBV19 and TRBJ1-4, the complete variable domain reads DGGITQSPKYLFRKEGQNVTLSCEQNLNHDAMYWYRQDPGQGLRLIYYSQIVNDFQKGDIAEGYSVSREKKESFPLTVTSAQKNPTAFYLCASSLRKGEEKLFFGSGTQLSVL.

This clone was counted once. The J gene is TRBJ2-5, the V gene TRBV9; 7 nucleotides line up with TRBD1. The CDR3 sequence is 14 residues long. V lost 0 bases, J lost 5 bases, and 4 bases stayed unmatched. Germline-derived CDR1 and CDR2 are SGDLS and YYNGEE. This CDR3 is CASSVDQGEETQYF. The CDR3 region has the DNA TGTGCCAGCAGCGTAGACCAGGGGGAGGAGACCCAGTACTTC.

The chain carries TRBV7-2 and TRBJ2-7; no definite D call. The CDR3 runs 14 residues. V shed 5 bases and J shed 0 bases, with 11 bases lying between them. Germline V gene lookup returns CDR1 SGHTA and CDR2 FQGNSA. The DNA for the CDR3 is TGTGCCAGCAGCCAAGGCGGCAGCTCCTACGAGCAGTACTTC. Protein: CASSQGGSSYEQYF.

This clone was counted only a few times. The chain couples TRBV7-9 to TRBJ2-7, with 9 bases matching TRBD1. Trimming removed 1 base from V and 2 bases from J; junction bases left unmatched: 3. The CDR3 contains 15 residues. Germline lookup yields CDR1 SEHNR and CDR2 FQNEAQ (reference sequence). Here the CDR3 DNA reads TGTGCCAGCAGCTTAGGGACAGGGGCTACCTACGAGCAGTACTTC. Residues: CASSLGTGATYEQYF.

This clone was found a few times. This rearrangement joins TRBV15 to TRBJ1-5; the match to TRBD1 covers 8 bases. V lost 3 bases, J lost 0 bases, and 13 bases stayed unmatched. Germline assignment: CDR1 LNHNV and CDR2 YYDKDF (reference sequence). The CDR3 runs to 19 residues. The CDR3 region is CATSRTGALGLYSNQPQHF. CDR3 coding DNA: TGTGCCACCAGCAGGACAGGGGCCCTCGGGCTTTATAGCAATCAGCCCCAGCATTTT.

This clone was seen a handful of times. Additional DNA sequences in this sample encode the identical CDR3. CDR3: CATSREEGDGYTF. The CDR3 region has the DNA TGTGCCACCAGCAGAGAAGAGGGGGACGGCTACACCTTC. J is TRBJ1-2 and V is TRBV15, with D possibly being TRBD1 (6 bases). The CDR3 length is 13 residues. Trimming took 0 bases from V and 8 from J, leaving 10 bases between them. CDR1 and CDR2 from the germline V gene are LNHNV and YYDKDF (reference sequence).

This chain links TRBV5-1 with TRBJ2-5; 11 bases line up with TRBD1. There are 15 residues in the CDR3. Trimming removed 4 bases from V and 3 bases from J; junction bases left unmatched: 5. CDR1 is SGHRS, CDR2 YFSETQ, per germline. The CDR3 sequence is CASSGQGALKETQYF. In DNA, the CDR3 is TGCGCCAGCAGCGGACAGGGGGCATTGAAAGAGACCCAGTACTTC.

This chain uses TRBV6-4 with TRBJ2-2; maybe TRBD2 (5 bases). This CDR3 is 13 amino acids long. Looked up from germline, CDR1 is MRHNA and CDR2 is SNTAGT. V was trimmed by 1 base and J by 7 bases, leaving 7 bases between them. The CDR3 reads CASSDYEGGELFF. DNA for the CDR3: TGTGCCAGCAGTGACTATGAGGGCGGGGAGCTGTTTTTT.

This clone is a singleton in its sample. The chain joins TRBV9 to TRBJ1-1; 9 bases line up with TRBD1. Germline V gives CDR1 SGDLS, CDR2 YYNGEE. The CDR3 covers 15 residues. V lost 0 bases and J lost 2; bases outside the gene matches: 2. CDR3 nucleotide sequence: TGTGCCAGCAGCGTAGACAGGGGGCGAAACACTGAAGCTTTCTTT. Protein product: CASSVDRGRNTEAFF.

This sequence joins TRBV5-1 and TRBJ2-5, with D possibly being TRBD1 (5 bases). This CDR3 is 14 amino acids long. V shed 0 bases and J shed 7 bases, with 13 bases lying between them. Germline V gene data show CDR1 as SGHRS and CDR2 as YFSETQ. Written as DNA, the CDR3 is TGCGCCAGCAGCTTGGGACAGCAGAGTCGGACCCAGTACTTC. Translating it yields CASSLGQQSRTQYF.

Concerning this clone: This sample includes further DNA sequences coding for the same CDR3. This chain links TRBV4-3 with TRBJ2-2; 15 nucleotides match TRBD2. Per germline, CDR1 LGHNA and CDR2 YSLEER. The CDR3 is made up of 18 amino acids. The trim removed 4 bases at V and 3 bases at J, leaving 6 bases unmatched. The CDR3 nucleotides read TGCGCCAGCAGCCCAGGACTAGCGGGGGGGCCGGACACCGGGGAGCTGTTTTTT. Translated: CASSPGLAGGPDTGELFF.

This clone was seen a single time. This sequence joins TRBV6-5 and TRBJ2-1, with D perhaps matching TRBD1 (5 bases). In germline, CDR1 is MNHEY, CDR2 SVGAGI. This CDR3 is 14 amino acids long. V was clipped by 5 bases and J by 9 bases, with 17 bases between them. This CDR3 is CASSPRAGKGEQFF. In DNA form, the CDR3 reads TGTGCCAGCAGTCCACGGGCAGGGAAGGGTGAGCAGTTCTTC.

The chain uses TRBV27 and TRBJ2-1; 8 bases are a match to TRBD2. The CDR3 totals 17 residues. V trimming: 8 bases; J trimming: 0 bases; junction bases outside the gene matches: 12. Looked up from germline, CDR1 is MNHEY and CDR2 is SMNVEV (reference sequence). The chain's CDR3 is CASGSISGGISYNEQFF. DNA for the CDR3: TGTGCCAGCGGATCTATATCGGGGGGGATCTCCTACAATGAGCAGTTCTTC.

The chain combines TRBV6-1 with TRBJ2-3, with D unresolved. CDR1 and CDR2 from the germline V gene are MNHNS and SASEGT. The CDR3 contains 11 residues. V shed 6 bases and J shed 8 bases, with 9 bases lying between them. The CDR3 DNA reads as TGTGCCAGCAGGACGGTCGGTACGCAGTATTTT. This encodes CASRTVGTQYF.

This chain connects TRBV5-1 to TRBJ2-7; 7 nucleotides align to TRBD1. Per the germline V gene, CDR1 is SGHRS and CDR2 is YFSETQ. The ends lost 3 bases at V and 2 bases at J; junction bases unmatched: 5. CDR3 size: 14 residues. The CDR3 loop is CASSSGQVTYEQYF. The DNA of the CDR3 is TGCGCCAGCAGCTCCGGACAGGTGACCTACGAGCAGTACTTC. Using reference TRBV5-1 and TRBJ2-7 for the parts outside the CDR3, the full variable domain is KAGVTQTPRYLIKTRGQQVTLSCSPISGHRSVSWYQQTPGQGLQFLFEYFSETQRNKGNFPGRFSGRQFSNSRSEMNVSTLELGDSALYLCASSSGQVTYEQYFGPGTRLTVT.

The chain couples TRBV6-5 to TRBJ2-7, with 9 bases fitting TRBD1. This CDR3 region has 14 residues. CDR1 and CDR2 (germline): MNHEY, SVGAGI. V gave up 6 bases and J gave up 7 bases; unmatched junction bases: 10. CDR3 nucleotide sequence: TGTGCCAGCAGCCGGGGGACAGGGACGGGGGAGCAGTACGTC. It translates to CASSRGTGTGEQYV.

This clone was counted between two and nine times. The same CDR3 can be traced to other DNA sequences in this sample. This chain links TRBV6-5 with TRBJ1-1, with 10 bases that match TRBD1. This CDR3 spans 15 amino acids. V gave up 6 bases and J gave up 0 bases; unmatched junction bases: 4. The V gene's germline CDR1 is MNHEY and CDR2 SVGAGI. The CDR3 nucleotides are TGTGCCAGCAGGCGGGACAGGGGAATGAACACTGAAGCTTTCTTT. Its translation: CASRRDRGMNTEAFF.

The chain is built from TRBV19 and TRBJ1-1; 7 nucleotides align to TRBD1. CDR1 is LNHDA, CDR2 SQIVND, per germline (reference sequence). V shed 3 bases and J 4 bases; nucleotides not matched to a gene: 8. The CDR3 extends over 15 amino acids. DNA of the CDR3: TGTGCCAGTAGTATGGAACAGGGGCGTCGCACTGAAGCTTTCTTT. This gives the protein CASSMEQGRRTEAFF.

The chain combines TRBV6-6 with TRBJ2-5; 8 bases align to TRBD1. J was trimmed by 5 bases and V by 2 bases; bases with no gene match: 7. CDR1 and CDR2 (germline): MNHNY, SVGAGI (reference sequence). This CDR3 comprises 15 residues. This chain's CDR3 is CASSYGQGHGETQYF. CDR3 nucleotides: TGTGCCAGCAGTTACGGACAGGGACACGGCGAGACCCAGTACTTC.

The J gene is TRBJ2-7, the V gene TRBV27; 7 bases align to TRBD1. The trim removed 5 bases at V and 2 bases at J, leaving 9 bases unmatched. Germline V gene data show CDR1 as MNHEY and CDR2 as SMNVEV (reference sequence). CDR3 length: 15 residues. The CDR3 loop is CASSTGDSLTYEQYF. The CDR3, as DNA: TGTGCCAGCAGTACTGGGGACAGCTTGACCTACGAGCAGTACTTC.

This chain joins TRBV7-9 and TRBJ1-1; no definite D call. Trimming removed 3 bases from V and 6 bases from J, with 11 bases in between. This CDR3 has 13 amino acids. The germline gives CDR1 SEHNR, CDR2 FQNEAQ (reference sequence). The CDR3 here is CASSFSHGPEAFF. CDR3 sequence (DNA): TGTGCCAGCAGCTTCTCACACGGCCCTGAAGCTTTCTTT.

CDR3 in amino acids: CASSLGGTSGGYEQYF. In DNA form, the CDR3 reads TGTGCCAGCAGCTTAGGCGGGACTAGCGGGGGCTACGAGCAGTACTTC. The chain couples TRBV7-2 to TRBJ2-7, with TRBD2 matching 14 bases. Germline-derived CDR1 and CDR2 are SGHTA and FQGNSA. V shed 1 base, J shed 3 bases, and the junction held 2 bases outside the gene matches. There are 16 residues in the CDR3.